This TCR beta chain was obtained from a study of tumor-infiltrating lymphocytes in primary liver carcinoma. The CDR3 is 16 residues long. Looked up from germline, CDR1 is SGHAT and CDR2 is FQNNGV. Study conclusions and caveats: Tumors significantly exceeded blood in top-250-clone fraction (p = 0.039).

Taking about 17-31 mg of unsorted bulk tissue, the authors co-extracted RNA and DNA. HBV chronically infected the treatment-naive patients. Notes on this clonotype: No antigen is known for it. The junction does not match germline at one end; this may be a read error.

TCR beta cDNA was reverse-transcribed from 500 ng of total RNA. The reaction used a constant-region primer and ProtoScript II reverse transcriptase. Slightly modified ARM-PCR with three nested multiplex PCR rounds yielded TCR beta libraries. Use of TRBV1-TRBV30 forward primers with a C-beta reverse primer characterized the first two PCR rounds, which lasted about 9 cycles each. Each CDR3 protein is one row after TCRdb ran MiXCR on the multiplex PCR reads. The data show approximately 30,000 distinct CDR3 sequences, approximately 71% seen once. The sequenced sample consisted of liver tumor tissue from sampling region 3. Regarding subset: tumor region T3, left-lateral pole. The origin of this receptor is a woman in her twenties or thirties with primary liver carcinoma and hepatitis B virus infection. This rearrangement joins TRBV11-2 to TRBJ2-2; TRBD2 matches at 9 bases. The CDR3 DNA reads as TGTGCTAGCAGCTTAGTGGCGCTAGCGGGAACCACGGAGCTGTTTTTT. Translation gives CASSLVALAGTTELFF.